The clone carrying this T cell receptor (beta chain) was seen only a few times. No antigen is known for it. MiXCR, applied by TCRdb to the 5' RACE reads, yields one record per CDR3 protein. Of roughly 480,000 distinct CDR3 sequences listed, 20% to 25% are singletons. Per germline, CDR1 MNHNS and CDR2 SASEGT. Trimming shortened V by 3 bases and J by 0 bases, and 9 bases separated the two germline ends. The CDR3 extends over 14 amino acids. The sample originates from a study of identical twins. Study-level results: For zero-insertion analyses, partial confounding could come from invariant MAIT and iNKT cells.

The data were also submitted as part of a second study, on T cells expressing NK-cell markers. That paper notes: Sorting was limited to alpha-beta TCR-expressing T cells with an anti-gamma-delta TCR antibody in several experiments. HCMV specificity of the expanded NKG2C+ T cell clones stayed unclear.

The source of this sequence is a woman aged 18-30 years in good health. The chain couples TRBV6-1 to TRBJ2-7, with a weak D call TRBD2 (5 bases). The sample comprised CD4+ T cells sorted from blood. The DNA of the CDR3 is TGTGCCAGCAGTGAGGACTCTTACTCCTACGAGCAGTACTTC. Its translation: CASSEDSYSYEQYF.